The present T cell receptor (beta chain) was sequenced within a study of STAT5B mutations in CD4+ large granular lymphocyte leukemia. Findings of the study overall: Without HLA matching, higher CD4+ than CD8+ T-LGLL clonality could reflect small sample size.

A remark on this clone: Its antigen is undetermined.

Germline values: CDR1 SNHLY, CDR2 FYNNEI. Trimming took 4 bases from V and 6 from J, leaving 12 bases between them. CDR3 length: 14 amino acids. Using immunoSEQ multiplex PCR, the repertoire was profiled, and TCRdb retains in-frame clones only, with some absent. The repertoire holds approximately 20,000 clones, with approximately 84% as singletons. The specimen sequenced was CD4+ T cells from blood buffy coats. The sequence came from a human donor in good health. This chain joins TRBV2 and TRBJ2-2; no clear D. CDR3 sequence: CASSVGRLAGELFF. CDR3 bases: TGTGCCAGCAGTGTGGGTCGGCTGGCCGGGGAGCTGTTTTTT. Variable domain in full (rest from reference TRBV2 and TRBJ2-2): EPEVTQTPSHQVTQMGQEVILRCVPISNHLYFYWYRQILGQKVEFLVSFYNNEISEKSEIFDDQFSVERPDGSNFTLKIRSTKLEDSAMYFCASSVGRLAGELFFGEGSRLTVL.